The 11 T cell receptor beta chains in this list originate from one sample, sequenced in a study of CD8+ T cells in alopecia areata. Treatment meaning: oral pan-JAK inhibitor, 5-10 mg twice daily. Extracted RNA was reverse transcribed, and the resulting cDNA served as sequencing template. Some clones are missing from TCRdb's copy, which holds only in-frame ones; the method was immunoSEQ multiplex PCR. The sample holds 90,000 to 150,000 clones, about 50% seen once. Sample: CD4+ T cells sorted from blood, taken at week 4, from a patient treated with tofacitinib. The receptor source for this set is a human donor with alopecia areata.

V and J are TRBV11-2 and TRBJ2-3; 8 bases are a match to TRBD2. The germline CDR1 and CDR2 sequences are SGHAT and FQNNGV. The junction had 6 bases not matched to a gene; V was cut back by 4 bases and J by 0 bases. CDR3 size: 16 residues. Here the CDR3 DNA reads TGTGCCAGCAGCTGGAGACTAGCGACTAGCACAGATACGCAGTATTTT. Residues: CASSWRLATSTDTQYF.

V and J are TRBV7-8 and TRBJ2-5; 10 bases map to TRBD1. The germline gives CDR1 SGHVS, CDR2 FQNEAQ. The CDR3 runs to 16 residues. Trimming took 6 bases from V and 5 from J; bases not matched to a gene: 12. The CDR3 DNA sequence: TGTGCCAGCAGGGGACAGGGGCGAAAGGCGGGTGAGACCCAGTACTTC. This sequence encodes CASRGQGRKAGETQYF.

The rearrangement joins TRBV29-1 to TRBJ1-5; D uncertain. Trimming stripped 5 bases from V and 0 bases from J, with 5 bases between. The CDR3 is 12 amino acids. Germline-derived CDR1 and CDR2 are SQVTM and ANQGSEA. The CDR3 region is CSVLYSNQPQHF. CDR3 in DNA: TGCAGCGTTCTCTATAGCAATCAGCCCCAGCATTTT.

The chain uses TRBV5-6 and TRBJ1-5; D perhaps matches TRBD1 (6 bases). Germline CDR1 SGHDT, CDR2 YYEEEE. This CDR3 comprises 15 residues. V gave up 2 bases and J gave up 4 bases, with 13 bases separating them. The CDR3 DNA follows: TGTGCCAGCAGCTTCTCGGGACAACTAAATCAGCCCCAGCATTTT. It encodes CASSFSGQLNQPQHF.

The rearrangement links TRBV30 to TRBJ1-2; TRBD1 agrees at 7 bases. Looked up from germline, CDR1 is GTSNPN and CDR2 is SVGIG (reference sequence). This CDR3 contains 14 residues. The V gene end was trimmed by 3 bases and the J gene end by 6 bases; junction bases not matched to a gene: 10. The CDR3 nucleotides are TGTGCCTGGAGGGATGACAGGGTAGAGCATGGCTACACCTTC. This codes for CAWRDDRVEHGYTF.

The sample holds a few counts of this clone. The rearrangement links TRBV11-3 to TRBJ2-1; the D call may be TRBD1 or TRBD2 (5 bases each). CDR1 SGHNT and CDR2 YENEEA come from the germline V gene. The CDR3 runs to 14 residues. Trimming stripped 3 bases from V and 8 bases from J, with 14 bases between. CDR3 in DNA: TGTGCCAGCAGCTTGAGAGGGGTTGCCCATGAGCAGTTCTTC. Translating it yields CASSLRGVAHEQFF.

This chain joins TRBV27 and TRBJ2-7, with 12 bases that match TRBD1. Looked up from germline, CDR1 is MNHEY and CDR2 is SMNVEV (reference sequence). The V gene end was trimmed by 5 bases and the J gene end by 5 bases; junction bases not matched to a gene: 7. The CDR3 consists of 15 residues. CDR3 DNA sequence: TGTGCCAGCAGTACGGGACAGGGGGCAAGACACGAGCAGTACTTC. Translation: CASSTGQGARHEQYF.

The CDR3 nucleotides are TGTGCCAGCAGCTTAGTGCGGGGGAAATTGTTTGGAGAGACCCAGTACTTC. The encoded protein is CASSLVRGKLFGETQYF. The chain combines TRBV11-2 with TRBJ2-5; 7 nucleotides match TRBD2. The V and J ends lost 1 base and 4 bases, in that order; junction bases with no gene match: 12. Germline V gene data show CDR1 as SGHAT and CDR2 as FQNNGV. The CDR3 loop spans 17 amino acids.

DNA of the CDR3: TGTGCCAGTAGTAAAGACAGTTTGAACACTGAAGCTTTCTTT. As protein: CASSKDSLNTEAFF. The chain has TRBV19 and TRBJ1-1, with D perhaps matching TRBD1 (5 bases). V shed 4 bases and J shed 0 bases, with 9 bases lying between them. The CDR3 runs 14 residues. Per the germline V gene, CDR1 is LNHDA and CDR2 is SQIVND (reference sequence). The variable domain in full, completed from reference TRBV19 and TRBJ1-1, reads DGGITQSPKYLFRKEGQNVTLSCEQNLNHDAMYWYRQDPGQGLRLIYYSQIVNDFQKGDIAEGYSVSREKKESFPLTVTSAQKNPTAFYLCASSKDSLNTEAFFGQGTRLTVV.

The chain combines TRBV29-1 with TRBJ1-1; TRBD1 matches 8 bases. The trim removed 7 bases at V and 0 bases at J, leaving 4 bases unmatched. Germline CDR1 and CDR2: SQVTM and ANQGSEA. This CDR3 has 13 amino acids. The CDR3 nucleotides read TGCAGCGCAATGACAGGGGTGAACACTGAAGCTTTCTTT. Its translation is CSAMTGVNTEAFF.

The V call is TRBV5-8, the J call TRBJ2-2; 8 bases are a match to TRBD1. Unmatched junction bases numbered 6, after V lost 4 bases and J lost 1 base. The CDR3 runs to 16 residues. Germline CDR1 reads SGHTS; CDR2 reads YDEGEE. The CDR3 DNA reads TGTGCCAGCAGCCCCCGACAGGGGAAGAACACCGGGGAGCTGTTTTTT. Translation: CASSPRQGKNTGELFF. The whole variable domain, remainder taken from reference TRBV5-8 and TRBJ2-2, is EAGVTQSPTHLIKTRGQQATLRCSPISGHTSVYWYQQALGLGLQFLLWYDEGEERNRGNFPPRFSGRQFPNYSSELNVNALELEDSALYLCASSPRQGKNTGELFFGEGSRLTVL.